This entry lists 23 T cell receptor beta chains sequenced from one sample in a study of blood T cell repertoires in COVID-19. Profiled with immunoSEQ multiplex PCR; TCRdb holds only in-frame clones, not every one. The sample yields approximately 150,000 clones, more than 65% seen once. The sample comprised peripheral blood. Receptor source: a man in his 70s with active or convalescent COVID-19.

V is TRBV6-5 and J is TRBJ2-1; D uncertain. CDR3 size: 16 residues. Trimming stripped 0 bases from V and 5 bases from J, with 14 bases between. Germline lookup yields CDR1 MNHEY and CDR2 SVGAGI. DNA of the CDR3: TGTGCCAGCAGTTACTCGCACCGCCGGGTGAACAATGAGCAGTTCTTC. Encoded protein: CASSYSHRRVNNEQFF.

J is TRBJ1-1 and V is TRBV6-6; D possibly corresponds to TRBD1 (6 bases). CDR1 and CDR2 (germline): MNHNY, SVGAGI (reference sequence). V was cut by 5 bases and J by 11 bases, with 24 bases left in between. The CDR3 covers 15 residues. CDR3 amino acids: CASSRGGKNPPQAFF. The CDR3 coding sequence is TGTGCCAGCAGTAGGGGGGGGAAGAACCCCCCTCAGGCTTTCTTT.

The V and J genes are TRBV6-4 and TRBJ2-6; unclear D gene. V dropped 3 bases and J dropped 4 bases, with 7 bases sitting between them. The CDR3 is 14 amino acids. Germline V gene lookup returns CDR1 MRHNA and CDR2 SNTAGT. In nucleotides, the CDR3 is TGTGCCAGCAGTGAACAGAAAGGGGCCAACGTCCTGACTTTC. As protein: CASSEQKGANVLTF.

The rearrangement joins TRBV29-1 to TRBJ1-1; 9 bases agree with TRBD1. The trim removed 4 bases at V and 5 bases at J, leaving 11 bases unmatched. Germline V gene lookup returns CDR1 SQVTM and CDR2 ANQGSEA. The CDR3 totals 15 residues. CDR3 DNA sequence: TGCAGCGTTGGGGCTCAACAGGGGGCCTGGACTGAAGCTTTCTTT. Its translation is CSVGAQQGAWTEAFF.

The chain combines TRBV10-3 with TRBJ1-1; 10 bases are a match to TRBD1. Per the germline V gene, CDR1 is ENHRY and CDR2 is SYGVKD. CDR3 length: 13 residues. The J segment lost 11 bases and the V segment lost 3 bases, leaving 6 bases of the junction unmatched. The CDR3 loop reads CAISEGRDRGAFF. The CDR3 nucleotides are TGTGCCATCAGTGAAGGAAGGGACAGGGGTGCTTTCTTT.

This clone appeared a few times. The chain has TRBV18 and TRBJ1-5; no clear D. Per the germline V gene, CDR1 is KGHSH and CDR2 is LQKENI. Trimming removed 4 bases at V and 1 base at J, with 11 bases between. The CDR3 extends over 15 amino acids. CDR3 residues: CASSLSIGSNQPQHF. CDR3 in DNA: TGTGCCAGCTCACTCTCGATTGGCAGCAATCAGCCCCAGCATTTT.

This chain connects TRBV14 to TRBJ2-1, with 10 bases that match TRBD1. Trimming took 1 base from V and 10 from J; bases not matched to a gene: 13. CDR3 length: 17 residues. Germline lookup yields CDR1 SGHDN and CDR2 FVKESK. Here the CDR3 DNA reads TGTGCCAGCAGCCAAGGTTCGGGACAGGGGTTTCTGGGCGAGCAGTTCTTC. Translation gives CASSQGSGQGFLGEQFF.

The chain recombines TRBV5-4 with TRBJ1-4; 7 bases fit TRBD1. The CDR3 length is 13 residues. The germline CDR1 and CDR2 sequences are SGHNT and YYREEE (reference sequence). Trimming took 4 bases from V and 10 from J; bases not matched to a gene: 7. The CDR3, as DNA: TGTGCCAGCAGCATCGGGACAGTCGGAAAACTGTTTTTT. Amino acids: CASSIGTVGKLFF.

The V call is TRBV12-5, the J call TRBJ1-4; TRBD1 is a possible D gene (6 bases). Germline-derived CDR1 and CDR2 are LGHNT and FRNRAP. Trimming cost V 6 bases and J 1 base, with 9 bases left between them. This CDR3 has 14 amino acids. The CDR3, as DNA: TGTGCTAGTGGCAGGGGAAAAACTAATGAAAAACTGTTTTTT. This encodes CASGRGKTNEKLFF. The full variable domain, its missing parts supplied by reference TRBV12-5 and TRBJ1-4, is DARVTQTPRHKVTEMGQEVTMRCQPILGHNTVFWYRQTMMQGLELLAYFRNRAPLDDSGMPKDRFSAEMPDATLATLKIQPSEPRDSAVYFCASGRGKTNEKLFFGSGTQLSVL.

V gene TRBV19 combines with J gene TRBJ1-1, with TRBD1 as a possible D gene (5 bases). CDR1 and CDR2 (germline): LNHDA, SQIVND (reference sequence). The V and J ends lost 3 bases and 3 bases respectively, with 17 bases between them. This CDR3 comprises 16 residues. CDR3 amino acids: CASSMGQGWFDTEAFF. The DNA for the CDR3 is TGTGCCAGTAGTATGGGGCAGGGTTGGTTTGACACTGAAGCTTTCTTT.

This clone has just one count. CDR3 region: CASSSQGVQPQHF. Written as DNA, the CDR3 is TGTGCCAGCAGCTCGCAGGGGGTTCAGCCCCAGCATTTT. The chain carries TRBV5-6 and TRBJ1-5; TRBD1 matches at 7 bases. The V gene's germline CDR1 is SGHDT and CDR2 YYEEEE. With 3 bases clipped from V and 6 bases from J, the junction kept 3 bases outside the gene matches. CDR3 length: 13 residues.

V usage is TRBV3-1 (or the pseudogene TRBV3-2) and J usage is TRBJ1-3, with D uncertain. Germline V gene data show CDR1 as LGHDT and CDR2 as YNNKEL (reference sequence). CDR3 length: 16 residues. The germline V and J ends were trimmed by 2 bases and 1 base, with 12 bases remaining between them. For the CDR3, the DNA is TGTGCCAGCAGCCAAAGATCGAGAGGATCTGGAAACACCATATATTTT. Its translation is CASSQRSRGSGNTIYF.

The chain uses TRBV5-1 and TRBJ2-1, with D perhaps TRBD2 (5 bases). Trimming removed 3 bases from V and 0 bases from J, with 7 bases in between. Germline values: CDR1 SGHRS, CDR2 YFSETQ. The CDR3 is 14 residues long. Here the CDR3 reads CASSSGISYNEQFF. CDR3 in DNA: TGCGCCAGCAGCTCCGGGATCTCCTACAATGAGCAGTTCTTC.

This chain links TRBV7-9 with TRBJ1-6, with TRBD1 matching over 9 bases. CDR1 and CDR2 from the germline V gene are SEHNR and FQNEAQ (reference sequence). V lost 2 bases to trimming and J lost 8 bases; unmatched junction nucleotides: 4. The length of the CDR3 is 15 residues. This CDR3 reads CASSLMGQGHSPLHF. The CDR3 nucleotides are TGTGCCAGCAGCTTAATGGGACAGGGTCATTCACCCCTCCACTTT.

V usage is TRBV29-1 and J usage is TRBJ1-1, with 8 positions matching TRBD1. J lost 4 bases, V lost 4 bases, and 5 bases had no gene match. Per germline, CDR1 SQVTM and CDR2 ANQGSEA. This CDR3 region has 13 residues. DNA of the CDR3: TGCAGCGTTGCGACAGGGGAGGGCACTGAAGCTTTCTTT. Protein sequence: CSVATGEGTEAFF.

The chain carries TRBV7-9 and TRBJ2-5, with TRBD1 as a possible D gene (6 bases). The germline V and J ends were trimmed by 0 bases and 0 bases, with 8 bases remaining between them. CDR3 length: 15 amino acids. Per germline, CDR1 SEHNR and CDR2 FQNEAQ (reference sequence). DNA for the CDR3: TGTGCCAGCAGCTTAGCGGGGGCAGACCAAGAGACCCAGTACTTC. The encoded protein is CASSLAGADQETQYF. Full variable domain (outside the CDR3, taken from reference TRBV7-9 and TRBJ2-5): DTGVSQNPRHKITKRGQNVTFRCDPISEHNRLYWYRQTLGQGPEFLTYFQNEAQLEKSRLLSDRFSAERPKGSFSTLEIQRTEQGDSAMYLCASSLAGADQETQYFGPGTRLLVL.

This clone was detected only a few times. V usage is TRBV29-1 and J usage is TRBJ2-1; TRBD1 matches 10 bases. Germline V gene lookup returns CDR1 SQVTM and CDR2 ANQGSEA. V lost 6 bases and J lost 14; bases outside the gene matches: 10. The length of the CDR3 is 12 residues. The CDR3 nucleotides are TGCAGCGTAGGGACAGGGGACCGGAGGGAGTTCTTC. As protein: CSVGTGDRREFF.

The J gene is TRBJ2-5, the V gene TRBV7-2, with D possibly TRBD2 on 5 matching bases. Germline V gives CDR1 SGHTA, CDR2 FQGNSA. V lost 2 bases and J lost 5, with 15 bases in between. The CDR3 has 15 residues. In DNA form, the CDR3 reads TGTGCCAGCAGCTTATCGGCCTTCACGGGGGAGACCCAGTACTTC. Its translation is CASSLSAFTGETQYF.

The chain has TRBV5-1 and TRBJ1-1; D uncertain. Trimming took off 0 bases at V and 6 bases at J, with 9 bases between the two ends. The CDR3 contains 13 residues. Per germline, CDR1 SGHRS and CDR2 YFSETQ. CDR3 amino acids: CASSLVGGSEAFF. In DNA form, the CDR3 reads TGCGCCAGCAGCTTGGTTGGCGGTTCTGAAGCTTTCTTT.

The V and J genes are TRBV29-1 and TRBJ2-7; 9 bases are shared with TRBD1. J lost 7 bases, V lost 4 bases, and 5 bases had no gene match. The germline CDR1 and CDR2 sequences are SQVTM and ANQGSEA. The CDR3 has 12 residues. CDR3 sequence: CSVAGQGREQYF. The CDR3 nucleotides are TGCAGCGTTGCGGGACAGGGAAGAGAGCAGTACTTC.

This clone was detected once. The rearrangement joins TRBV23-1 to TRBJ2-3, with TRBD2 matching 9 bases. Being an ORF, TRBV23-1 has a function that is uncertain. CDR3 length: 17 residues. V was clipped by 1 base and J by 1 base; unmatched bases: 6. CDR3 bases: TGCGCCAGCAGTCAATTTCGACTAGCGGAGCGCACAGATACGCAGTATTTT. Protein product: CASSQFRLAERTDTQYF.

The chain recombines TRBV24-1 with TRBJ1-2; D gene ambiguous. Trimming cost V 12 bases and J 1 base, with 11 bases left between them. Germline V CDR1 and CDR2: KGHDR, SFDVKD. This CDR3 has 12 amino acids. This chain's CDR3 is CAVSGSNYGYTF. The CDR3 DNA follows: TGTGCCGTGTCGGGGAGTAACTATGGCTACACCTTC.

This clone has just one count. The CDR3 spells CASSYVEGQLNTEAFF. The CDR3 DNA reads TGTGCCAGCAGTTACGTAGAGGGACAGCTGAACACTGAAGCTTTCTTT. This chain links TRBV6-2 or TRBV6-3 with TRBJ1-1; TRBD1 matches 7 bases. Trimming cost V 2 bases and J 0 bases; bases outside gene matches: 6. Germline CDR1 and CDR2: MNHEY and SVGEGT. The CDR3 consists of 16 residues.